The 28 T cell receptor beta chains listed next were all sequenced from one sample in a study of T cell repertoires in aging, cancer and after chemotherapy. TCR beta rearrangements were amplified from peripheral blood genomic DNA. A mixed TRB-A/B primer pool amplified rearranged TRB by multiplex touch-down PCR. From the multiplex PCR reads, TCRdb called clonotypes with MiXCR, one entry per CDR3 protein. The sample carries roughly 3,500 distinct CDR3 sequences, approximately 20% recorded once. Sequencing was done on a sample of blood. These receptors were taken from a human donor with a blood cancer.

To note about this clonotype: A much larger clone differs from this one at a single base, so this may be a read error. The rearrangement uses TRBV27 and TRBJ1-1, with D possibly matching TRBD1 (6 bases). CDR1 MNHEY and CDR2 SMNVEV come from the germline V gene (reference sequence). The CDR3 has 19 amino acids. Written as DNA, the CDR3 is TGTGCCGGCAGTAGATATCCACCGGGACAACCGTTCATGAACACTGAAGCTTTCTTT. Residues: CAGSRYPPGQPFMNTEAFF.

This clonotype has more than one count but fewer than ten. Its ends do not fully match the called genes, so a read error is possible. The rearrangement uses TRBV5-6 and TRBJ1-2; 7 bases align to TRBD1. Germline-derived CDR1 and CDR2 are SGHDT and YYEEEE. The CDR3 length is 15 residues. The CDR3 DNA sequence: TGCGCCAGCAGCTTGGCCCTCGGGCAGGGGGGTGGCTACACCTTC. Its translation is CASSLALGQGGGYTF.

V gene TRBV12-3 or TRBV12-4 combines with J gene TRBJ2-7; 9 positions agree with TRBD1. The CDR3 extends over 13 amino acids. The CDR3 DNA is TGTGCTAGTGGTTTGGACAGGGGTTACAAGCAGTACTTC. This sequence encodes CASGLDRGYKQYF.

This clonotype is medium-sized by share. The rearrangement joins TRBV5-1 to TRBJ2-7; unclear D gene. V lost 7 bases and J lost 3, with 11 bases in between. Germline values: CDR1 SGHRS, CDR2 YFSETQ. The CDR3 is 12 residues long. The CDR3 bases are TGCGCCAGCGGTACACAGCGCTACGAGCAGTACTTC. Encoded protein: CASGTQRYEQYF.

V usage is TRBV7-6 and J usage is TRBJ1-5; 9 bases fit TRBD1. Germline loops: CDR1 SGHVS, CDR2 FNYEAQ. V dropped 1 base and J dropped 2; count of bases not matched to a gene: 9. The CDR3 is 18 residues long. CDR3 in amino acids: CASSLGYTGGRGNQPQHF. CDR3 DNA sequence: TGTGCCAGCAGCTTAGGTTATACAGGGGGCCGGGGCAATCAGCCCCAGCATTTT.

Relative to its sample, this clonotype is medium-sized. CDR3 sequence (DNA): TGTGCCAGCAGCTTGGGGGGCGCAACTAATGAAAAACTGTTTTTT. Residues: CASSLGGATNEKLFF. The J gene is TRBJ1-4, the V gene TRBV5-6; TRBD1 might be the D (5 bases). This CDR3 region has 15 residues. Trimming removed 0 bases from V and 0 bases from J, with 6 bases in between. The V gene's germline CDR1 is SGHDT and CDR2 YYEEEE. Supplemented by reference TRBV5-6 and TRBJ1-4, the full variable domain reads DAGVTQSPTHLIKTRGQQVTLRCSPKSGHDTVSWYQQALGQGPQFIFQYYEEEERQRGNFPDRFSGHQFPNYSSELNVNALLLGDSALYLCASSLGGATNEKLFFGSGTQLSVL.

This clonotype is medium-sized (0.01 to 0.1%) by share. The rearrangement joins TRBV12-3 or TRBV12-4 to TRBJ2-2; no clear D. CDR3 length equals 15 residues. Trimming removed 10 bases from V and 1 base from J, with 16 bases in between. The CDR3 region is CATQWIVKNTGELFF. In DNA, the CDR3 is TGTGCCACTCAGTGGATAGTCAAGAACACCGGGGAGCTGTTTTTT.

The chain joins TRBV4-2 to TRBJ2-2, with unresolved D. Looked up from germline, CDR1 is LGHNA and CDR2 is YNFKEQ. The CDR3 runs to 14 residues. The germline V and J ends were trimmed by 1 base and 8 bases, with 11 bases remaining between them. For the CDR3, the DNA is TGTGCCAGCAGCCAAGTCGCACCCTGGGGGGAGCTGTTTTTT. Translating gives CASSQVAPWGELFF.

This sequence joins TRBV20-1 and TRBJ2-1; TRBD2 matches 14 bases. The CDR3 contains 17 residues. Germline assignment: CDR1 DFQATT and CDR2 SNEGSKA (reference sequence). V was pared by 5 bases and J by 2 bases, with 8 bases of the junction left unmatched. CDR3 DNA sequence: TGCAGTGCTCCCCTGGGACTAGCGGGAGTGGCCTACAATGAGCAGTTCTTC. As protein: CSAPLGLAGVAYNEQFF.

This clonotype is labeled medium-sized. V gene TRBV5-4 combines with J gene TRBJ1-6, with D uncertain. The V end lost 8 bases, the J end lost 6 bases, and 21 bases lay between the germline ends. CDR3 length: 16 residues. Germline CDR1 reads SGHNT; CDR2 reads YYREEE (reference sequence). The CDR3 region has the DNA TGTGCCAGTTCGACCCAGACGTTCGCTTTTAATTCACCCCTCCACTTT. Translation gives CASSTQTFAFNSPLHF.

The J gene is TRBJ2-7, the V gene TRBV18; TRBD1 might be the D (7 bases). The germline gives CDR1 KGHSH, CDR2 LQKENI. The ends were cut back, 5 bases at V and 3 bases at J, with 17 bases in the middle. The CDR3 is made up of 15 amino acids. The CDR3: CASSLAEGGLYEQYF. In DNA, the CDR3 is TGTGCCAGCTCATTAGCGGAAGGGGGCCTCTACGAGCAGTACTTC.

By share, this clonotype counts as medium-sized. The chain employs TRBV6-1 and TRBJ2-1; D is unresolved. Looked up from germline, CDR1 is MNHNS and CDR2 is SASEGT. V was pared by 6 bases and J by 5 bases, with 8 bases between. CDR3 length: 12 residues. As DNA, the CDR3 is TGTGCCAGCAGCCCGAGGAACAATGAGCAGTTCTTC. Translating gives CASSPRNNEQFF.

With regard to this clonotype: This sequence may be a read error, since a much larger clone differs from it by one base. DNA of the CDR3: TGTGCCAGCAGTTACACGAAATGGGAGGCTCAACGCCCAGATACGCAGTATTTT. Translation gives CASSYTKWEAQRPDTQYF. The chain uses TRBV6-2 or TRBV6-3 and TRBJ2-3, with D tentatively TRBD2 (6 bases). The CDR3 spans 18 residues. Germline loops: CDR1 MNHEY, CDR2 SVGEGT. V was clipped by 2 bases and J by 4 bases, with 22 bases between them.

DNA of the CDR3: TGCAGTGCTCCCCCCCCGCAGGCGGGCGCAAAAGAGACCCAGTACTTC. This translates into CSAPPPQAGAKETQYF. The chain combines TRBV20-1 with TRBJ2-5; TRBD2 might be the D (5 bases). V lost 5 bases to trimming and J lost 3 bases, with 22 bases between them. This CDR3 spans 16 amino acids. The germline V gene encodes CDR1 DFQATT and CDR2 SNEGSKA (reference sequence).

This clonotype came up a few times. Here the CDR3 DNA reads TGCAGTGCTAGAGATAGGGCAGGTCCTGGGGACGGCTACACCTTC. Translated, it gives CSARDRAGPGDGYTF. The gene calls are TRBV20-1 and TRBJ1-2; TRBD1 is a possible D gene (5 bases). The CDR3 length is 15 residues. V lost 0 bases and J 8 bases, leaving 19 bases between the germline ends. Germline V gives CDR1 DFQATT, CDR2 SNEGSKA (reference sequence).

This clonotype has more than one count but fewer than ten. The chain recombines TRBV5-1 with TRBJ1-6; 7 bases align to TRBD1. Per germline, CDR1 SGHRS and CDR2 YFSETQ. Unmatched junction bases numbered 0, after V lost 1 base and J lost 8 bases. The length of the CDR3 is 13 residues. CDR3 sequence reads: CASSLTGDSPLHF. The CDR3 DNA reads TGCGCCAGCAGCTTGACAGGGGATTCACCCCTCCACTTT.

J is TRBJ1-2 and V is TRBV7-9; D is possibly TRBD1 (5 bases). This CDR3 spans 12 amino acids. The germline V and J ends were trimmed by 5 bases and 6 bases, with 10 bases remaining between them. The germline V gene encodes CDR1 SEHNR and CDR2 FQNEAQ (reference sequence). The CDR3 reads CASSRGENGYTF. DNA of the CDR3: TGTGCCAGCAGCCGAGGGGAGAATGGCTACACCTTC.

This rearrangement joins TRBV7-2 to TRBJ2-3; tentative D call: TRBD2 (6 bases). This CDR3 is 15 amino acids long. Germline-derived CDR1 and CDR2 are SGHTA and FQGNSA. Trimming shortened V by 7 bases and J by 0 bases, and 14 bases separated the two germline ends. The CDR3 here is CASIPWGTSTDTQYF. The CDR3 DNA follows: TGTGCCAGCATCCCTTGGGGGACTAGCACAGATACGCAGTATTTT. The whole variable domain, filled in from reference TRBV7-2 and TRBJ2-3, reads GAGVSQSPSNKVTEKGKDVELRCDPISGHTALYWYRQSLGQGLEFLIYFQGNSAPDKSGLPSDRFSAERTGGSVSTLTIQRTQQEDSAVYLCASIPWGTSTDTQYFGPGTRLTVL.

V is TRBV24-1 and J is TRBJ2-5; D gene ambiguous. CDR1 and CDR2 (germline): KGHDR, SFDVKD. V lost 5 bases and J 5 bases, leaving 5 bases between the germline ends. The CDR3 spans 11 residues. CDR3 DNA sequence: TGTGCCACCAGTGCCGGGGAGACCCAGTACTTC. This codes for CATSAGETQYF.

Sample share makes this clonotype medium-sized. The V gene is TRBV27, the J gene TRBJ1-5; D might be TRBD1 (6 bases). Trimming took 6 bases from V and 2 from J, leaving 11 bases between them. Germline values: CDR1 MNHEY, CDR2 SMNVEV (reference sequence). The length of the CDR3 is 14 residues. The CDR3 protein is CASRVTGRNQPQHF. CDR3 sequence (DNA): TGTGCCAGCAGAGTAACAGGGCGCAATCAGCCCCAGCATTTT.

The sample holds a few counts of this clonotype. This chain uses TRBV10-3 with TRBJ1-2; 7 bases line up with TRBD1. This CDR3 is 15 amino acids long. V shed 6 bases, J shed 0 bases, and the junction held 7 bases outside the gene matches. Germline V gives CDR1 ENHRY, CDR2 SYGVKD. The CDR3 loop reads CAIRAQGDANYGYTF. CDR3 sequence (DNA): TGTGCCATCAGAGCTCAGGGGGATGCTAACTATGGCTACACCTTC.

This clonotype is deemed medium-sized (0.01 to 0.1%). The V and J genes are TRBV19 and TRBJ1-5, with 9 positions matching TRBD1. This CDR3 region has 18 residues. CDR1 is LNHDA and CDR2 is SQIVND in the germline V gene (reference sequence). V shed 4 bases, J shed 4 bases, and the junction held 14 bases outside the gene matches. The CDR3 here is CASSTISGQGGRNQPQHF. The CDR3 nucleotides are TGTGCCAGTAGTACAATATCGGGACAGGGAGGTCGAAATCAGCCCCAGCATTTT.

This clonotype was seen just once. This chain links TRBV28 with TRBJ2-7; D gene uncertain. Germline-derived CDR1 and CDR2 are MDHEN and SYDVKM. The CDR3 contains 12 residues. Trimming left V 5 bases short and J 3 bases short, with 8 bases between. CDR3 coding DNA: TGTGCCAGCAGTGTCTATAACTACGAGCAGTACTTC. Translated, it gives CASSVYNYEQYF.

In its sample, this clonotype was seen a few times. V is TRBV11-2 and J is TRBJ2-7, with 14 positions matching TRBD2. The CDR3 length is 16 residues. The J segment lost 4 bases and the V segment lost 5 bases, leaving 7 bases of the junction unmatched. The germline V gene has CDR1 SGHAT and CDR2 FQNNGV. As DNA, the CDR3 is TGTGCCAGCAGCCCTGGGACTAGCGGGGGACCTTACGAGCAGTACTTC. This codes for CASSPGTSGGPYEQYF.

This rearrangement joins TRBV7-2 to TRBJ2-7, with TRBD2 matching over 13 bases. V was clipped by 5 bases and J by 3 bases; unmatched bases: 10. This CDR3 region has 17 residues. CDR1 is SGHTA, CDR2 FQGNSA, per germline. CDR3 in DNA: TGTGCCAGCAGCCCCCGGACTAGCGGGAGAGGGGGCTACGAGCAGTACTTC. Protein: CASSPRTSGRGGYEQYF.

This clonotype was recorded once. This clone may be a read error of a much larger clone one base away. V and J are TRBV6-5 and TRBJ2-7, with TRBD2 identical over 11 bases. CDR1 MNHEY and CDR2 SVGAGI come from the germline V gene. The V and J ends lost 7 bases and 7 bases, in that order; junction bases with no gene match: 9. The CDR3 is made up of 14 amino acids. The CDR3 DNA follows: TGTGCCAGCATCGCGACTAGCGGGGTTACTGAGCAGTACTTC. Its protein product is CASIATSGVTEQYF.

By share of the sample, this clonotype is medium-sized. The V call is TRBV12-3 or TRBV12-4, the J call TRBJ1-4; D is perhaps TRBD1 (5 bases). V lost 7 bases, J lost 3 bases, and 15 bases lay in between. This CDR3 region has 15 residues. As DNA, the CDR3 is TGTGCCAGCACAAGCGGTGGGGGGGCTAATGAAAAACTGTTTTTT. It codes for CASTSGGGANEKLFF.

This clonotype was observed a few times. The J gene is TRBJ2-2, the V gene TRBV6-1, with no clear D. Germline V gives CDR1 MNHNS, CDR2 SASEGT. V dropped 6 bases and J dropped 0 bases, with 11 bases sitting between them. The CDR3 has 15 residues. This CDR3 reads CASRRRDSNTGELFF. Here the CDR3 DNA reads TGTGCCAGCAGAAGGAGAGATTCGAACACCGGGGAGCTGTTTTTT.